The text below deals with one TCR beta chain. This record belongs to a study of blood T cell repertoires in COVID-19. The overall study: From the United States, Italy and Spain came samples of acute and convalescent COVID-19. PBMCs, B-cell-depleted T cells, or T cells were the source of the cDNA or gDNA that made up the material.

The ends lost 4 bases at V and 7 bases at J; junction bases unmatched: 7. Germline CDR1 and CDR2: LNHDA and SQIVND (reference sequence). This CDR3 comprises 15 residues. Original analysis: Scientists estimated how many nucleated cells there were by amplifying reference gene primers. TCRdb keeps only in-frame clones here, not all; method: immunoSEQ multiplex PCR. Clonal size and the V and J genes are those of that table, whereas D and trimming came from the DNA. The table records about 39,000 clones, about 80% of them present only once. The chain recombines TRBV19 with TRBJ1-5; 10 bases fit TRBD1. The sample comprised peripheral blood. This receptor was taken from a middle-aged man with active or convalescent COVID-19. CDR3: CASSTGTGAGQPQHF. The CDR3 DNA follows: TGTGCCAGTAGTACCGGGACAGGGGCTGGGCAGCCCCAGCATTTT.